This TCR beta chain derives from a study of CD8+ T cells in alopecia areata. The wider study: Treated patients were given 5 to 10 mg oral tofacitinib twice daily.

The CDR3 totals 14 residues. Trimming removed 1 base at V and 5 bases at J, with 11 bases between. From germline, CDR1 is SEHNR and CDR2 FQNEAQ (reference sequence). Treatment denoted: oral pan-JAK inhibitor, 5-10 mg twice daily. As the sequencing template, cDNA was produced by extracting RNA and reverse transcribing it. This table comes from immunoSEQ multiplex PCR, and its TCRdb copy is limited to in-frame clones, with some not included. The data show 150,000 or so clones, roughly 58% seen once. This chain links TRBV7-9 with TRBJ1-2; a possible D gene is TRBD1 (6 bases). The sequencing used CD4+ T cells sorted from blood, collected at approximately week 60, from a patient treated with tofacitinib. The origin of this receptor is a human donor with alopecia areata. The CDR3 sequence is CASSLDLTGYGYTF. In nucleotides, the CDR3 is TGTGCCAGCAGCTTAGATCTGACAGGATATGGCTACACCTTC.